The text below deals with one T cell receptor (beta chain). What it binds is not known. The assay was immunoSEQ multiplex PCR, and TCRdb's table has in-frame clones only and misses some. The top ten hold 0.65% to 0.9% of the sample, which has about 95,000 clones, 83% seen once. In chemo-refractory metastatic non-small-cell lung cancer, patients got ipilimumab CTLA-4 blockade together with focal radiation. The source of the sample is a study of radiotherapy plus CTLA-4 blockade in lung cancer. The CDR3 extends over 13 amino acids. Trimming stripped 1 base from V and 11 bases from J, with 12 bases between. In germline, CDR1 is SGHAT, CDR2 FQNNGV. Whole-study results and caveats: The best prediction of response reportedly came from early blood T cell clone dynamics, with interferon-beta.

The chain employs TRBV11-2 and TRBJ1-5, with D unclear. The sequencing used peripheral blood, collected from a patient treated with radiotherapy plus ipilimumab. The clonotype comes from a human donor with non-small cell lung cancer who had stable disease on radiotherapy plus ipilimumab. In DNA, the CDR3 is TGTGCCAGCAGCTTAGGGAGCGGGGTTACCCAGCATTTT. Its translation is CASSLGSGVTQHF.